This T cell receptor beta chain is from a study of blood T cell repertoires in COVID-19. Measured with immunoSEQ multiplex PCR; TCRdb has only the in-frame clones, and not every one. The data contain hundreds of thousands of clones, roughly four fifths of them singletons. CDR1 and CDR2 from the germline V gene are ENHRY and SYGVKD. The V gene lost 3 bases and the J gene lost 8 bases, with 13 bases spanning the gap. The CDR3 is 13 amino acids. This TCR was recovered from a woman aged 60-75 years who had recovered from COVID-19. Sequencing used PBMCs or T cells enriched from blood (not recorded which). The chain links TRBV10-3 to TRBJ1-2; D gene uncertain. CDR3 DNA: TGTGCCATCAGTGATCCTTCGTTTGGCGGCTACACCTTC. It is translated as CAISDPSFGGYTF.